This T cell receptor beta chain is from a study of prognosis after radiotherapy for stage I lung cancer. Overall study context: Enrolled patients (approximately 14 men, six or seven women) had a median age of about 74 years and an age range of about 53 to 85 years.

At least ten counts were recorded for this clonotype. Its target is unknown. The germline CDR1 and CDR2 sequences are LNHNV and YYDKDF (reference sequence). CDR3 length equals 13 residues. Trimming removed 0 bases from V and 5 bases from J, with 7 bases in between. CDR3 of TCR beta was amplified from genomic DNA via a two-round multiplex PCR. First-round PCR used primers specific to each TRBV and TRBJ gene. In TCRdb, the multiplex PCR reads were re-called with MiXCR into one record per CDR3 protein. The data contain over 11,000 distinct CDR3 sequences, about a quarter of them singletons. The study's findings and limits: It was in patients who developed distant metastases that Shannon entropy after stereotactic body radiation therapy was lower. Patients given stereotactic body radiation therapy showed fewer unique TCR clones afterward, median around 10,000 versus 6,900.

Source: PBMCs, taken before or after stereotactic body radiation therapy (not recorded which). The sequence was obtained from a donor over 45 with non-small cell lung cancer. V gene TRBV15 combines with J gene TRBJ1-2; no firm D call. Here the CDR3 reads CATSRERFYGYTF. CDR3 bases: TGTGCCACCAGCAGAGAAAGGTTTTATGGCTACACCTTC. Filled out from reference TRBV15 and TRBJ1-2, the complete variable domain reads DAMVIQNPRYQVTQFGKPVTLSCSQTLNHNVMYWYQQKSSQAPKLLFHYYDKDFNNEADTPDNFQSRRPNTSFCFLDIRSPGLGDTAMYLCATSRERFYGYTFGSGTRLTVV.